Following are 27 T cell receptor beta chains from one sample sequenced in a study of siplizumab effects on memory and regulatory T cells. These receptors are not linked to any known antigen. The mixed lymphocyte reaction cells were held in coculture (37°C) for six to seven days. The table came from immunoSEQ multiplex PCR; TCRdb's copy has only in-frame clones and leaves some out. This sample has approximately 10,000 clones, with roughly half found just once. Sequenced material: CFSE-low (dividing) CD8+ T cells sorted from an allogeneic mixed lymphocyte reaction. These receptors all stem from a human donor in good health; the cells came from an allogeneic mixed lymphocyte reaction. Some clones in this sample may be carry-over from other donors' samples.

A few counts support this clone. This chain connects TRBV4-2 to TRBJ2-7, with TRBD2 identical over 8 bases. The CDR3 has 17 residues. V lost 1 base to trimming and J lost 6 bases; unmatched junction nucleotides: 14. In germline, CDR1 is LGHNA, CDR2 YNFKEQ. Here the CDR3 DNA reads TGTGCCAGCAGCCAAGGGGGGTGGGTAGCGGGATCTGGCGAGCAGTACTTC. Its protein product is CASSQGGWVAGSGEQYF.

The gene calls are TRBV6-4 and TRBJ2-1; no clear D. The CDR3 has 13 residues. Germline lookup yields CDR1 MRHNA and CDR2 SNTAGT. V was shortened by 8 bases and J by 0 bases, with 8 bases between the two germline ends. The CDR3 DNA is TGTGCCAGCTCATCTAGCTCCTACAATGAGCAGTTCTTC. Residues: CASSSSSYNEQFF.

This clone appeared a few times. The CDR3 DNA is TGTGCCAGCAGCTTGCAAGCGGGAGTTGTGAATGAGCAGTTCTTC. Its translation: CASSLQAGVVNEQFF. V gene TRBV7-3 combines with J gene TRBJ2-1; TRBD2 aligns across 8 bases. The CDR3 extends over 15 amino acids. The V gene end was trimmed by 3 bases and the J gene end by 7 bases; junction bases not matched to a gene: 8. CDR1 is SGHTA, CDR2 FQGTGA, per germline.

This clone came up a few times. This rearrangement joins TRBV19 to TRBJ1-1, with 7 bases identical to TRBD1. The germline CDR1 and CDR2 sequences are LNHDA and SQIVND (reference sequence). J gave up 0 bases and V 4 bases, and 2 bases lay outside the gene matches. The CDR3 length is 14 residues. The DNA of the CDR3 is TGTGCCAGTAGTAGACAGGGTTTGAACACTGAAGCTTTCTTT. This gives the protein CASSRQGLNTEAFF.

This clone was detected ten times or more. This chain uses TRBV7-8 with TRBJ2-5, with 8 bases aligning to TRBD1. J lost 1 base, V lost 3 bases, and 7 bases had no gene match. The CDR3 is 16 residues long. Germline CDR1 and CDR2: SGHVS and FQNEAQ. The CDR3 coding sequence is TGTGCCAGCAGCTTTCGGACAGGGCTGAGCCAAGAGACCCAGTACTTC. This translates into CASSFRTGLSQETQYF.

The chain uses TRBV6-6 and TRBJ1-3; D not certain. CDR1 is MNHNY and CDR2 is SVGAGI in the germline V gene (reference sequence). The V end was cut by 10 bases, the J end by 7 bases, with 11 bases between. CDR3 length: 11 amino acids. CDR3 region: CAIRGGNTIYF. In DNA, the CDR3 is TGTGCCATCCGGGGAGGGAACACCATATATTTT.

The CDR3 loop reads CASSSITLLNIQYF. In DNA, the CDR3 is TGTGCCAGCAGTTCGATTACACTTCTTAACATTCAGTACTTC. The chain employs TRBV27 and TRBJ2-4, with no clear D. The V end lost 4 bases, the J end lost 7 bases, and 14 bases lay between the germline ends. The CDR3 runs to 14 residues. CDR1 is MNHEY and CDR2 is SMNVEV in the germline V gene (reference sequence).

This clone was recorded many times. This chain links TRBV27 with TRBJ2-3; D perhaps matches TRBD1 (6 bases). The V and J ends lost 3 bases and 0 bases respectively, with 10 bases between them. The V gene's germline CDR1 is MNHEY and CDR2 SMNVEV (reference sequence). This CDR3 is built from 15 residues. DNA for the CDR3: TGTGCCAGCAGTTTCGGGACACTCAGCACAGATACGCAGTATTTT. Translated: CASSFGTLSTDTQYF.

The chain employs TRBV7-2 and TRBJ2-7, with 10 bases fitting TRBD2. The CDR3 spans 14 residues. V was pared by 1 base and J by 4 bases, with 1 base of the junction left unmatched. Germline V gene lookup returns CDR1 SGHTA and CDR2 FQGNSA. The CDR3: CASSLEAGGYEQYF. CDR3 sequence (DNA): TGTGCCAGCAGCTTAGAAGCGGGGGGGTACGAGCAGTACTTC.

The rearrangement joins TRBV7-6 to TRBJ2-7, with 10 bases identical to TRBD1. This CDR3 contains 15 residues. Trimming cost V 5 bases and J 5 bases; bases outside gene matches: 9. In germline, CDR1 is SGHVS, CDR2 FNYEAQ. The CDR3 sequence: CASSQVPGTGDEQYF. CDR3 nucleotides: TGTGCCAGCAGCCAAGTCCCCGGGACAGGGGACGAGCAGTACTTC.

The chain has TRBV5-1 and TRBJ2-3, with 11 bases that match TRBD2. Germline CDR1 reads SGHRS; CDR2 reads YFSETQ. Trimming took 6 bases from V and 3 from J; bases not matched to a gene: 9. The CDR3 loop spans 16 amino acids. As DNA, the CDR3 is TGCGCCAGCAAATCACTAGCGGGAGTAGCGACAGATACGCAGTATTTT. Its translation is CASKSLAGVATDTQYF.

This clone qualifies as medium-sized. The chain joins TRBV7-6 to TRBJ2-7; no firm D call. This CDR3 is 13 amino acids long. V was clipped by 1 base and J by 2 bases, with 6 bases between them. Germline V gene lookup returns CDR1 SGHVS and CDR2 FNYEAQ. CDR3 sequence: CASSLGQPYEQYF. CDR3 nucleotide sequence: TGTGCCAGCAGCTTAGGCCAGCCCTACGAGCAGTACTTC.

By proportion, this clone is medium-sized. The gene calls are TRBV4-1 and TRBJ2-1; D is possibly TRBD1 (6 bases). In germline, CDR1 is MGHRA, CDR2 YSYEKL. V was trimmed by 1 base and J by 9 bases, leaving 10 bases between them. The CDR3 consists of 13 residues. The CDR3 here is CASSQGRGGEQFF. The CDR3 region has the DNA TGCGCCAGCAGCCAAGGAAGAGGGGGTGAGCAGTTCTTC.

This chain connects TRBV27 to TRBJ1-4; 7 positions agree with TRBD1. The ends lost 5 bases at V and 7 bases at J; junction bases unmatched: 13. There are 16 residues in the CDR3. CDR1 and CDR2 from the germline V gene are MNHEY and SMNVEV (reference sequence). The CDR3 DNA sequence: TGTGCCAGCAGTCTCATCCAGGCAGGGGGGCCTGAAAAACTGTTTTTT. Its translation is CASSLIQAGGPEKLFF.

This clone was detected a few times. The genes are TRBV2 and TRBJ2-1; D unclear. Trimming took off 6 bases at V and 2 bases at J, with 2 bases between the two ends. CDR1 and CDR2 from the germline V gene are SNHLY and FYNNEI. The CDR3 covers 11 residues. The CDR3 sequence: CASRAYNEQFF. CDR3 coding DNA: TGTGCCAGCAGGGCCTACAATGAGCAGTTCTTC.

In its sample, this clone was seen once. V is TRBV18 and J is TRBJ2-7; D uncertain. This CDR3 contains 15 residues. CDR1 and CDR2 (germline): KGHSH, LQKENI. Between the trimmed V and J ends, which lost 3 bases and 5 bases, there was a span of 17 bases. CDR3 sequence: CASSPTDRASNEQYF. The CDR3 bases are TGTGCCAGCTCACCTACGGATAGGGCCTCGAACGAGCAGTACTTC.

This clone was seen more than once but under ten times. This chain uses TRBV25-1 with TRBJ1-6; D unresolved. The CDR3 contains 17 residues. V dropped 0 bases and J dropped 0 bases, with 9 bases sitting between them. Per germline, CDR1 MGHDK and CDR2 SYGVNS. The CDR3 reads CASSEYLWGSYNSPLHF. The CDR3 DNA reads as TGTGCCAGCAGTGAATATCTTTGGGGCTCCTATAATTCACCCCTCCACTTT.

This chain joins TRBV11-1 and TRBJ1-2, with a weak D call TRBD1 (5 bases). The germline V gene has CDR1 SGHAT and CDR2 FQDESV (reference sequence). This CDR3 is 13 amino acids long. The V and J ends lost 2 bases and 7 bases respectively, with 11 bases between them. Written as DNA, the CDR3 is TGTGCCAGCAGCTTACCGGGCAGGGCTGGCTACACCTTC. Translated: CASSLPGRAGYTF.

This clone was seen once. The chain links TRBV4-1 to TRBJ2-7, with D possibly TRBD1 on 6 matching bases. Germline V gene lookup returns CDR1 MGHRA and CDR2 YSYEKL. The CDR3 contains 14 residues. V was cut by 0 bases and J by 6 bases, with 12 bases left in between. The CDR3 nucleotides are TGCGCCAGCAGCCAAGATCAACAGGGAAGCGAGCAGTACTTC. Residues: CASSQDQQGSEQYF.

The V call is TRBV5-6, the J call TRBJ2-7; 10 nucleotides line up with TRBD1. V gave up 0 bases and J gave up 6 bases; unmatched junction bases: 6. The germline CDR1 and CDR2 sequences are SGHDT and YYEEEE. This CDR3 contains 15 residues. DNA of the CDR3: TGTGCCAGCAGCTTGGGGGACAGGGGATCTAGCGAGCAGTACTTC. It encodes CASSLGDRGSSEQYF. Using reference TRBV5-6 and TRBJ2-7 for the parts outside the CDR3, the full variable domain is DAGVTQSPTHLIKTRGQQVTLRCSPKSGHDTVSWYQQALGQGPQFIFQYYEEEERQRGNFPDRFSGHQFPNYSSELNVNALLLGDSALYLCASSLGDRGSSEQYFGPGTRLTVT.

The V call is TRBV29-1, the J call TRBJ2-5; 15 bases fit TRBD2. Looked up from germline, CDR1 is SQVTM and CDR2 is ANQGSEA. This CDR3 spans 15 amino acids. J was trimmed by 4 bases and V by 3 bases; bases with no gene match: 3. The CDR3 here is CSVDGLAGGRETQYF. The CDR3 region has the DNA TGCAGCGTTGATGGACTAGCGGGGGGGAGAGAGACCCAGTACTTC.

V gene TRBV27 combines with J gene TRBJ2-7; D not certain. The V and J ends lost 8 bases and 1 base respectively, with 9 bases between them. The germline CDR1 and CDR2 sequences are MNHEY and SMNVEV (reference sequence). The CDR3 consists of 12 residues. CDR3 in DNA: TGTGCCAGCGGGCGTCGGTCCTACGAGCAGTACTTC. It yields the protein CASGRRSYEQYF.

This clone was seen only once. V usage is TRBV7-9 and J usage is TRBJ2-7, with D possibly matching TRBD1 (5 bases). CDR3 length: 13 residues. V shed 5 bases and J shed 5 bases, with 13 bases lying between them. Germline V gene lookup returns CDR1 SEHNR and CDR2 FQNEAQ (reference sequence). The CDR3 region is CASSQKQGNEQYF. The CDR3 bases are TGTGCCAGCAGCCAAAAGCAGGGTAACGAGCAGTACTTC.

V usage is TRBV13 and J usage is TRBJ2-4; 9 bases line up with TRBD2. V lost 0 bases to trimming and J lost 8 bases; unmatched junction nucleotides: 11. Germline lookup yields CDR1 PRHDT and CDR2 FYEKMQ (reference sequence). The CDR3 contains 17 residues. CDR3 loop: CASSLGGVAGDVDIQYF. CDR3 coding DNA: TGTGCCAGCAGCTTAGGCGGGGTAGCGGGAGATGTGGACATTCAGTACTTC. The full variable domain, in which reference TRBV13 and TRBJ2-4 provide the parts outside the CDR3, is AAGVIQSPRHLIKEKRETATLKCYPIPRHDTVYWYQQGPGQDPQFLISFYEKMQSDKGSIPDRFSAQQFSDYHSELNMSSLELGDSALYFCASSLGGVAGDVDIQYFGAGTRLSVL.

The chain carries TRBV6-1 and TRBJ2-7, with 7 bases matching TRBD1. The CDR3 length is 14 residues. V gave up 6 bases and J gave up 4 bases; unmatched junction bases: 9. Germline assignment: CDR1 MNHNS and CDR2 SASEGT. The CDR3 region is CASSQGGLVYEQYF. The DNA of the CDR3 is TGTGCCAGCAGCCAAGGGGGCCTGGTGTACGAGCAGTACTTC.

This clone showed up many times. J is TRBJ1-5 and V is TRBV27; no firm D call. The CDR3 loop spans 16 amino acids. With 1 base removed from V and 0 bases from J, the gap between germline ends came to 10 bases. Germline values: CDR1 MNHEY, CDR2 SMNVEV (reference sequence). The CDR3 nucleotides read TGTGCCAGCAGTTTATTCCCCCCATTTAGCAATCAGCCCCAGCATTTT. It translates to CASSLFPPFSNQPQHF.

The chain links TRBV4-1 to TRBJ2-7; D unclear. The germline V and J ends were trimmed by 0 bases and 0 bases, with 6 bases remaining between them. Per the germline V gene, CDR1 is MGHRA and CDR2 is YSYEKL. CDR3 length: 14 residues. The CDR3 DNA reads TGCGCCAGCAGCCAAGATCCAGACTCCTACGAGCAGTACTTC. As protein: CASSQDPDSYEQYF.